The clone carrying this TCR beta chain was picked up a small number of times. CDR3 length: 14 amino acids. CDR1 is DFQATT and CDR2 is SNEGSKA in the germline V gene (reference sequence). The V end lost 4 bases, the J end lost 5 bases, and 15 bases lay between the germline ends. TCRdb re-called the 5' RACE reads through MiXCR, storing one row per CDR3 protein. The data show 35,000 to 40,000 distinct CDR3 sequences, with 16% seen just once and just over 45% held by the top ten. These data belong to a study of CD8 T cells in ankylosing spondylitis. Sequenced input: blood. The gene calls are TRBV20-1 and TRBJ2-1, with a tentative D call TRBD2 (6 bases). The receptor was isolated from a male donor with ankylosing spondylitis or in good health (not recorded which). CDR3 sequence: CSATRDSRNNEQFF. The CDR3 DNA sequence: TGCAGTGCTACCCGGGACTCAAGGAACAATGAGCAGTTCTTC.